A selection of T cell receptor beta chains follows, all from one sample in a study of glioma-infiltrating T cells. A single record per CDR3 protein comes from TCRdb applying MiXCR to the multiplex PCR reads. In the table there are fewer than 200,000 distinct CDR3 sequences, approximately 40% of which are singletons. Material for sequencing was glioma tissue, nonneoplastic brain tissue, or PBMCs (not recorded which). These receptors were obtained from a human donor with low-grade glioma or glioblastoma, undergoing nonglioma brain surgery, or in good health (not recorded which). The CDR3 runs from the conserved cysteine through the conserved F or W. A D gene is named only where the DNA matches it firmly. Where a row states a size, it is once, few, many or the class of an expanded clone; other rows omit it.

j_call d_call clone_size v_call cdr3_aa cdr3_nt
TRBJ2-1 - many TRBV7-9 CASSLGTQLDEQFF TGTGCCAGCAGCTTGGGGACCCAGCTCGATGAGCAGTTCTTC
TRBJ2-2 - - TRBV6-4 CASSGQSTGELFF TGTGCCAGCAGTGGCCAATCCACCGGGGAGCTGTTTTTT
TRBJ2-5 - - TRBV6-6 CASSYGPAGKETQYF TGTGCCAGCAGTTACGGCCCAGCGGGCAAAGAGACCCAGTACTTC
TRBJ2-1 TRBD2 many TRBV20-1 CSARGRLAGDNEQFF TGCAGTGCTAGAGGCCGGCTAGCGGGAGACAATGAGCAGTTCTTC
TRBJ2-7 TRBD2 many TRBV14 CASSLAGGSSYEQYF TGTGCCAGCAGCTTAGCGGGAGGGAGCTCCTACGAGCAGTACTTC
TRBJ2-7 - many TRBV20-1 CSAPLGYEQYF TGCAGTGCTCCTCTAGGGTACGAGCAGTACTTC
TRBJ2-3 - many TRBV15 CATSAPLLGDTQYF TGTGCCACCAGCGCCCCTCTTCTTGGAGATACGCAGTATTTT
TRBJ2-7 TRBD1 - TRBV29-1 CSVATGGVDEQYF TGCAGCGTCGCAACAGGGGGCGTAGACGAGCAGTACTTC
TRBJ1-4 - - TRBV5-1 CASSPTTSGSEKLFF TGCGCCAGCAGCCCAACGACCTCGGGGAGCGAAAAACTGTTTTTT
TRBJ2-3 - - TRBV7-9 CASSLAGTDTHYF TGTGCCAGCAGCTTAGCGGGCACAGATACGCACTATTTT
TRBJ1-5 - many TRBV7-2 CASSLSPEYDQPQHF TGTGCCAGCAGCTTATCCCCAGAGTACGATCAGCCCCAGCATTTT
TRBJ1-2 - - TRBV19 CASSIDTRNYGYTF TGTGCCAGTAGTATTGACACGAGGAACTATGGCTACACCTTC
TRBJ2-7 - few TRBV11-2 CASSFNRYEQYF TGTGCCAGCAGCTTTAACCGGTACGAGCAGTACTTC
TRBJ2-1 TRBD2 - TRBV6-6 CASSLMTSGRVYEQFF TGTGCCAGCAGTCTGATGACTAGCGGGAGGGTGTATGAGCAGTTCTTC
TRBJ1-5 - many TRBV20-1 CSARDGGLGISNQPQHF TGCAGTGCTAGAGACGGGGGGTTAGGCATTAGCAATCAGCCCCAGCATTTT
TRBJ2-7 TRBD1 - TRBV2 CASIPGQGGYEKYF TGTGCCAGCATCCCTGGACAGGGTGGATACGAGAAGTACTTC
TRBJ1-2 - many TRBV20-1 CSARDQQGDGYTF TGCAGTGCTAGAGATCAACAGGGTGATGGCTACACCTTC
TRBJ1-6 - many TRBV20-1 CSAETDRDNSPLHF TGCAGTGCTGAGACCGACCGAGATAATTCACCCCTCCACTTT
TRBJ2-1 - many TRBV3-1 CASSNPYNEQFF TGTGCCAGCAGCAACCCATACAATGAGCAGTTCTTC
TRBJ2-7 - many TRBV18 CASSPPTGEQYF TGTGCCAGCTCACCACCGACGGGAGAGCAGTACTTC
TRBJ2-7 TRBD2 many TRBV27 CASSLTGEGREQYF TGTGCCAGCAGTTTAACGGGGGAGGGCCGCGAGCAGTACTTC
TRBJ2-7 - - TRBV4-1 CASSRASDLTYEQYF TGCGCCAGCAGCCGAGCCAGCGATCTCACCTACGAGCAGTACTTC
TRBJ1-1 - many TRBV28 CASSSDNSRAFF TGTGCCAGCAGTTCGGACAACTCCAGGGCTTTCTTT
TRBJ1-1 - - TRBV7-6 CAISLKSRPGVGNTNTEAFF TGTGCCATCAGCTTAAAGTCCAGGCCGGGGGTGGGGAATACGAACACTGAAGCTTTCTTT
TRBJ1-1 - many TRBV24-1 CATRANKNTEAFF TGTGCCACCCGCGCTAACAAGAACACTGAAGCTTTCTTT
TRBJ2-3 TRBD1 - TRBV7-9 CASSLPGQLFSTDTQYF TGTGCCAGCAGCTTACCGGGACAGTTGTTTAGCACAGATACGCAGTATTTT
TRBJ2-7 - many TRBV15 CATSHWAEGFYEQYF TGTGCCACCAGCCACTGGGCTGAGGGCTTCTACGAGCAGTACTTC
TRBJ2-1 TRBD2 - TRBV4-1 CASSQSSGRRSNEKFF TGCGCCAGCAGCCAATCTAGCGGGAGGCGGAGCAATGAAAAGTTCTTC
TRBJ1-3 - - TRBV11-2 CASSHSLTRGNTIYF TGTGCCAGCAGCCACAGCCTGACCCGTGGAAACACCATATATTTT
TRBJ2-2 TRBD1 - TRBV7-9 CASNDGDRTKSNTGELFF TGTGCCAGCAACGACGGGGACAGAACAAAATCGAACACCGGGGAGCTGTTTTTT
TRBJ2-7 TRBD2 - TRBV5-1 CASNVAGAHYEQYF TGCGCCAGCAACGTTGCGGGAGCTCACTACGAGCAGTACTTC
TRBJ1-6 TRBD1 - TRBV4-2 CASSVIGTGVRSGSPLHF TGTGCCAGCAGCGTAATCGGGACAGGGGTTCGATCGGGTTCACCCCTCCACTTT
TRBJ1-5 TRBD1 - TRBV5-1 CASSPQDRDLEYQPQHF TGCGCCAGCAGCCCTCAAGACAGGGATCTAGAATATCAGCCCCAGCATTTT
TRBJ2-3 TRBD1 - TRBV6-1 CASRTGADTQYF TGTGCCAGCAGAACAGGGGCAGATACGCAGTATTTT
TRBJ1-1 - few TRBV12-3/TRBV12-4 CACTWGVNTEAFF TGTGCCTGCACCTGGGGGGTGAACACTGAAGCTTTCTTT
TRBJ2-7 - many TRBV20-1 CSARESPLVGDEQYF TGCAGTGCTAGAGAATCCCCACTAGTCGGGGACGAGCAGTACTTC
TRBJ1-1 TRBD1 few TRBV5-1 CASSLGTGAFGNTEAFF TGCGCCAGCAGCTTGGGGACAGGGGCGTTCGGGAACACTGAGGCTTTCTTT
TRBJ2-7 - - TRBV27 CASTGEKNEQYF TGTGCCAGCACGGGAGAGAAGAACGAGCAGTACTTC
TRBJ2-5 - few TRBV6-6 CASSYGDPSETQYF TGTGCCAGCAGTTACGGGGACCCCTCAGAGACCCAGTACTTC
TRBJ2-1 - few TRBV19 CASRLTDFDSYNEQFF TGTGCCAGTAGATTGACCGACTTCGACTCCTACAATGAGCAGTTCTTC
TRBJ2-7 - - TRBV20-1 CSSTPTRRDEQYF TGCAGTTCCACCCCCACACGTCGGGACGAGCAGTACTTC
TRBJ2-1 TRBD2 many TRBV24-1 CATSGGSGKVNEQFF TGTGCCACCAGTGGAGGAAGCGGGAAAGTTAATGAGCAGTTCTTC
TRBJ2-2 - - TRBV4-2 CASSQVDGELFF TGTGCCAGCAGCCAAGTCGACGGGGAGCTGTTTTTT
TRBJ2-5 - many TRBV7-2 CASSLTGVGYQETQYF TGTGCCAGCAGCTTAACGGGAGTCGGGTACCAAGAGACCCAGTACTTC
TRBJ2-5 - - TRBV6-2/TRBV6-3 CVSSSPAIQETQYF TGTGTTAGCAGTTCACCGGCCATACAAGAGACCCAGTACTTC
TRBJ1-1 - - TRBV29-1 CSAGQLDTEAFF TGCAGTGCCGGACAGTTGGACACTGAAGCTTTCTTT
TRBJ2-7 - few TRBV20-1 CSARYPSQGSGEQYF TGCAGTGCTAGATACCCAAGTCAGGGCTCGGGCGAGCAGTACTTC
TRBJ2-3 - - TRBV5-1 CASSPSSSTDTQYF TGCGCCAGCAGCCCGTCTAGCAGCACAGATACGCAGTATTTT
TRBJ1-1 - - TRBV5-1 CASSLSAQMNTEAFF TGCGCCAGCAGCTTGAGTGCCCAGATGAACACTGAAGCTTTCTTT